This T cell receptor (beta chain) was captured by sequencing in a study of regulatory T cells in long-lasting Graves disease (dated by TCRdb to 2020 to 2023). About the investigation overall: Antithyroid drugs had been taken for less than 3 months by newly diagnosed Graves' disease patients. Peripheral blood TCR sequencing and RNA sequencing compared persistent Graves' disease patients with newly diagnosed Graves' disease patients. The study took place in China and was registered as a clinical trial. A total of 33 samples were covered by TCR sequencing, comprising some 13 persistent and around 20 newly diagnosed Graves' disease patients. On the study overall, not on this receptor specifically: Persistent patients shared more public clonotypes among themselves (2,741) than newly diagnosed patients did (about 970). Compared with newly diagnosed patients, persistent Graves' disease patients had lower TCR Shannon entropy and fewer highly expanded clones, which suggests clonal expansion. Only the TCR beta chain was sequenced and analyzed. The authors noted that the small sample size was a limitation that may lower accuracy. Preferential use of TRBV28, TRBJ1-2 and TRBJ2-5 was observed in persistent disease, whereas TRBV20-1 and TRBJ2-1 were favored in newly diagnosed disease. Only peripheral blood was studied, because thyroid tissue, the primary lesion, was inaccessible.

The library was built by means of multiplex PCR. Sequencing used an Illumina HiSeq 4000. To build TCR beta libraries, CDR3 regions were amplified by Arm-PCR using iRepertoire HTBI primers. Before sequencing, the PCR products went through gel purification. The original methods were these. Gene usage analysis of CDR3 amino acid clonotypes relied on the 55 to 80 TRBV and fewer than 15 TRBJ segments identified across samples. Filtered high-quality paired reads were merged into contigs using COPE and FqMerger. Contigs were aligned with BLAST to IMGT TRBV, TRBD and TRBJ reference genes, and CDR3 was defined per IMGT. Any clonotype with a frequency above 0.1% was counted as a highly expanded clone. Shannon entropy was used to measure repertoire diversity, and the Gini coefficient was used to measure V-J evenness. A clonotype found in more than one individual was treated as public. TCRdb redid the processing of the public reads, applying fastp at Q25 and MiXCR, and retained in-frame beta chains. Every distinct CDR3 protein forms one entry, paired with its most common genes and DNA. What appears here as the V and J calls and clone size reflects TCRdb's work, not the paper's. The sample table lists about 470,000 distinct CDR3 sequences, roughly 16% of them with a count of one. The ten top clones hold about 12% of the sample.

The CDR3 has 12 amino acids, counting the end cysteine and phenylalanine. Only CDR3 DNA remains: 36 bases, in frame from the first base. From the germline V gene, CDR1 is SGHRS and CDR2 is YFSETQ. Unmatched junction bases come to 3, with V trimmed by 3 bases and J by 8 bases. The label giving this sample's time point can be read as: newly diagnosed GD, antithyroid drugs for less than 3 months. For both TCR sequencing and RNA sequencing, RNA was extracted from PBMCs using TRIzol. The diagnosis of Graves' disease was made according to American Thyroid Association guidelines. Recruitment of patients was carried out at an endocrinology department in Xi'an, China. Each patient gave 8.5 to 9.5 milliliters of peripheral blood, collected in an EDTA anticoagulant tube. Ficoll Paque Plus density gradient separation was used to isolate PBMCs, and no further T cell sorting was performed. An Agilent 2100 Bioanalyzer and agarose gel were used to assess RNA quality, and a NanoDrop 2000 was used to measure RNA concentration.

This clonotype was recorded many times. Its target antigen remains unknown. One base away there is no much larger clone; base qualities are not given. The same data also went into a second study, on T cells in Graves' hyperthyroidism and ophthalmopathy. As noted in the second study: Stable Graves' hyperthyroidism was defined as the absence of progression to ophthalmopathy over 18 months of follow-up. Hyperthyroidism patients were newly diagnosed, with disease duration under 2 months, and aged 18 to 65 years. Patients with uncontrolled infections, other autoimmune diseases, pregnancy or lactation were excluded. Diagnoses relied on clinical symptoms, serum thyroxine and TRAb, thyroid ultrasound and orbital computed tomography. The TCR CDR3 was subjected to a first round of RT-PCR using the HTBI primer set and the Qiagen OneStep RT-PCR kit. Most expanded thyroid clonotypes (frequency above 0.001) were also detected in blood, suggesting blood repertoires may reflect thyroid immune responses. Ophthalmopathy was separated from stable hyperthyroidism by a 13 V-J signature model, with 87.88% sensitivity and approximately 81% specificity obtained in cross-validation and 80%/75% obtained in testing. In validation, progression to ophthalmopathy was predicted by the model with roughly 69% sensitivity and approximately 78% specificity, a median of 6.5 months before onset. To identify distinguishing TCR V-J signatures, a discovery cohort of roughly 100 patients was used, comprising some 45 with Graves' ophthalmopathy and some 57 with stable Graves' hyperthyroidism. Prospective prediction of ophthalmopathy was tested in an independent validation cohort consisting of fewer than 20 hyperthyroidism patients and some 16 patients who later progressed to ophthalmopathy. The 100 or so discovery patients were randomly split 7:3 into training and test sets. In addition, the study compared T-cell repertoires in thyroid tissue and in blood from about 6 Graves' hyperthyroidism patients. Following sampling, methimazole starting at 30 mg daily was given to hyperthyroidism patients, and high-dose intravenous methylprednisolone was given to ophthalmopathy patients. Libraries were constructed in a second round of multiplex PCR, after which size selection and purification were carried out. The libraries were sequenced on an Illumina HiSeq2000 using paired-end 100 bp reads. SOAPnuke was used to process the raw data, throwing out any read that contained adapters or uncalled bases, had a mean Phred below 15, or lacked an exact constant-primer or identifier match. COPE v1.2.5 was used to merge high-quality paired reads, and clonotypes were defined as unique nucleotide sequences. MiTCR v1.1 was used to align clonotypes to the IMGT TRBV, TRBD and TRBJ reference segments. Only V-J combinations with frequency above 0.0001, covering roughly 99% of repertoires, were analysed. The TCS score was defined as the ratio of F50 (clonal expansion) to E x V (chaos), calculated using BLOSUM62-based TCRdist between CDR3 peptides within each V-J. Welch's t-statistics and random forest reduced 500 to 650 V-J features to roughly 13, which were used in a naive Bayes classifier (R e1071). Sample size was not statistically predetermined, and investigators were not blinded to group allocation. The paper reports TCR Vbeta CDR3 sequencing of 140 or so peripheral blood samples: around 41 ophthalmopathy, 75 to 80 hyperthyroidism and around 17 progressor patients.

The chain is made from TRBV5-1 and TRBJ1-1; 8 bases in the middle match TRBD1. The sequenced sample was peripheral blood mononuclear cells (PBMCs), obtained at new diagnosis, from a patient treated with antithyroid drugs. This sequence originates from a man aged 35-49 years with Graves disease. Donor details come from another sample of the same person, matched by shared clones. The CDR3 region: CASSYDRGEAFF. The sequenced DNA is TGCGCCAGCAGCTATGACAGGGGCGAAGCTTTCTTT.